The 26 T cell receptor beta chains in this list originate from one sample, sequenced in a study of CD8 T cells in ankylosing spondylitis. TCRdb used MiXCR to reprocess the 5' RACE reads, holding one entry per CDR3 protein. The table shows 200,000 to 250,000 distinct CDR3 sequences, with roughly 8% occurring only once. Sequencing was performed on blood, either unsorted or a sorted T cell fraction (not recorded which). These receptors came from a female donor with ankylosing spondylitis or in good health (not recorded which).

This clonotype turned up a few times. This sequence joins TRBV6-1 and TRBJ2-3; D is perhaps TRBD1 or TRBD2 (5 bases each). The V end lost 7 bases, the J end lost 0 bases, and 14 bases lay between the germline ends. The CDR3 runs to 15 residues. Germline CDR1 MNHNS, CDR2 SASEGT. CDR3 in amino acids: CASIPGTLSTDTQYF. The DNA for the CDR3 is TGTGCCAGCATCCCCGGGACCCTCAGCACAGATACGCAGTATTTT.

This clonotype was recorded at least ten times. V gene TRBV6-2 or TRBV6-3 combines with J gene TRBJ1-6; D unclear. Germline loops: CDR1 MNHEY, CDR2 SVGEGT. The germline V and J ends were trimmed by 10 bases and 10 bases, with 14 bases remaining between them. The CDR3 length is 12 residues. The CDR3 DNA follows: TGTGCCACCCAGCCGGGGAAATCACCCCTCCACTTT. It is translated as CATQPGKSPLHF.

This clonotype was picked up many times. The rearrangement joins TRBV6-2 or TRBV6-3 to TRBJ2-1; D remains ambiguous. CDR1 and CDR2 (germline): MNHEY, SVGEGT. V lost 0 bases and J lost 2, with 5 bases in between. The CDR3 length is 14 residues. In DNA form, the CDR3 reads TGTGCCAGCAGTTACTCGCGTCCCTACAATGAGCAGTTCTTC. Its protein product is CASSYSRPYNEQFF.

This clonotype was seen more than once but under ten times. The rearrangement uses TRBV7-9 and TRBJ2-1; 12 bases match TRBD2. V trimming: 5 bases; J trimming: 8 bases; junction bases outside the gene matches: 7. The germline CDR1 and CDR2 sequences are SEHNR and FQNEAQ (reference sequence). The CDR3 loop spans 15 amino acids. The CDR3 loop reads CASSISGLAGHEQFF. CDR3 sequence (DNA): TGTGCCAGCAGCATTTCGGGACTAGCGGGCCATGAGCAGTTCTTC.

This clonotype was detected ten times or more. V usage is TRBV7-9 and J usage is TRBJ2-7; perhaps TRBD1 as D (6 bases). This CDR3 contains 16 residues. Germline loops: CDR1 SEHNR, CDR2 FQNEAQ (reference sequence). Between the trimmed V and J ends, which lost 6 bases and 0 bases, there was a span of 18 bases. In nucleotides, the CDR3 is TGTGCCAGCAGTACAGGGAGTGGCAGGAGCTCCTACGAGCAGTACTTC. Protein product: CASSTGSGRSSYEQYF.

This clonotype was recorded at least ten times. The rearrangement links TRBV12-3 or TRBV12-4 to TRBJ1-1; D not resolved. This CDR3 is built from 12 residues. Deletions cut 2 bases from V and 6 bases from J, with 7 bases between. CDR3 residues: CASSLIMSEAFF. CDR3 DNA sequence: TGTGCCAGCAGTTTAATAATGTCTGAAGCTTTCTTT.

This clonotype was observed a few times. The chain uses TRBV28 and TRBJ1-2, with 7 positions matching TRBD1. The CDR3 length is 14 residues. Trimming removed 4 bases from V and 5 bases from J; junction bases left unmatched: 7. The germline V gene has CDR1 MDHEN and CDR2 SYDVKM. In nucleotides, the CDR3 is TGTGCCAGCAGTTGGGCAGGGGGGATTTATGGCTACACCTTC. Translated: CASSWAGGIYGYTF.

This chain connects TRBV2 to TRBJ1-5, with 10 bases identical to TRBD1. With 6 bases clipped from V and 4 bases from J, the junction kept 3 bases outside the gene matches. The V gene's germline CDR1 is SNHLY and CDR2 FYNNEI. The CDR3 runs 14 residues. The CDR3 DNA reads TGTGCCAGCAGACAGGACAGGGGGAATCAGCCCCAGCATTTT. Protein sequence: CASRQDRGNQPQHF.

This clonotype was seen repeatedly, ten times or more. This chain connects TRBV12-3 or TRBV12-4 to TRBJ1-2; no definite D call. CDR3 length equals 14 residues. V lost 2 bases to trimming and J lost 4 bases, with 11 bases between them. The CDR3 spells CASSLTSTGYGYTF. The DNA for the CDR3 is TGTGCCAGCAGTTTAACGTCCACTGGCTATGGCTACACCTTC.

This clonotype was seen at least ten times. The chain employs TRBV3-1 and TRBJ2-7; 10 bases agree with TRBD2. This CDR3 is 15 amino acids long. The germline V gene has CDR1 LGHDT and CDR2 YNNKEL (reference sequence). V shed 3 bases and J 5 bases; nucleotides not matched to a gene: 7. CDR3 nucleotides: TGTGCCAGCAGCCATTCTAGCGGGAGACCCCACGAGCAGTACTTC. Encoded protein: CASSHSSGRPHEQYF.

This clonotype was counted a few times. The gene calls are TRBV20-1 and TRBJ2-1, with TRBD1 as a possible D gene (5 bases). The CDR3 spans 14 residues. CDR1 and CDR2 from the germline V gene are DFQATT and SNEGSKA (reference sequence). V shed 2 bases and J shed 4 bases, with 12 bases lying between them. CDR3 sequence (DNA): TGCAGTGCTAGACCCGACAGCACTTACAATGAGCAGTTCTTC. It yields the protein CSARPDSTYNEQFF.

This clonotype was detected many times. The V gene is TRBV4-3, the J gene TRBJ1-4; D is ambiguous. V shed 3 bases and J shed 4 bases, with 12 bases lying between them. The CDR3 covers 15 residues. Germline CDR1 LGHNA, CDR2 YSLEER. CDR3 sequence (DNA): TGCGCCAGCAGCCATTCGGACCGGAGTAATGAAAAACTGTTTTTT. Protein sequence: CASSHSDRSNEKLFF.

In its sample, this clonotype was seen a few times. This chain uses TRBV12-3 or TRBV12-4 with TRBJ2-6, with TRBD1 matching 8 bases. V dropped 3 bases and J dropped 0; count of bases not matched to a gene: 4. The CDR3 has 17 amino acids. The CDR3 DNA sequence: TGTGCCAGCAGTTTCCCAGGGGGCGGCTCTGGGGCCAACGTCCTGACTTTC. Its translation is CASSFPGGGSGANVLTF.

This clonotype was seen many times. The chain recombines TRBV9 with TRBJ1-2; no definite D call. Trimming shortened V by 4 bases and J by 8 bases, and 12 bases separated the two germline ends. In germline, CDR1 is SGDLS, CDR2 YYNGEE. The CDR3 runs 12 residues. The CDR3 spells CASSPWESGYTF. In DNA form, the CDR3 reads TGTGCCAGCAGCCCGTGGGAGAGCGGCTACACCTTC. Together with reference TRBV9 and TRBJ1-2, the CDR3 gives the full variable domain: DSGVTQTPKHLITATGQRVTLRCSPRSGDLSVYWYQQSLDQGLQFLIQYYNGEERAKGNILERFSAQQFPDLHSELNLSSLELGDSALYFCASSPWESGYTFGSGTRLTVV.

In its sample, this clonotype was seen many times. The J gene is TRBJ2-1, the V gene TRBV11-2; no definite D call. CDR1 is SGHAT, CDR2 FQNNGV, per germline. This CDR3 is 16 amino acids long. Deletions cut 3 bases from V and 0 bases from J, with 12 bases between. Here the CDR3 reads CASSLTHGSSYNEQFF. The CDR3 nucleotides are TGTGCCAGCAGCTTGACTCATGGAAGCTCCTACAATGAGCAGTTCTTC. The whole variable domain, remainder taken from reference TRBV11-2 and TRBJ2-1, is EAGVAQSPRYKIIEKRQSVAFWCNPISGHATLYWYQQILGQGPKLLIQFQNNGVVDDSQLPKDRFSAERLKGVDSTLKIQPAKLEDSAVYLCASSLTHGSSYNEQFFGPGTRLTVL.

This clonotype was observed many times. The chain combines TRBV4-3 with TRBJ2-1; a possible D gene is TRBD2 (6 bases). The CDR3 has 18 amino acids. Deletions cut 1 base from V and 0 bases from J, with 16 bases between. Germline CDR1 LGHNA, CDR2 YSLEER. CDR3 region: CASSQVGFGRDSYNEQFF. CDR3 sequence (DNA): TGCGCCAGCAGCCAAGTGGGTTTCGGGAGAGACTCCTACAATGAGCAGTTCTTC.

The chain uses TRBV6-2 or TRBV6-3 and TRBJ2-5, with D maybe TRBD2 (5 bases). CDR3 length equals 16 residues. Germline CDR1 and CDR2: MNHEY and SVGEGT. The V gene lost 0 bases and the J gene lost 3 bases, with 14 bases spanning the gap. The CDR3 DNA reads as TGTGCCAGCAGTTACTCGGCGGCGGGCGTGGAAGAGACCCAGTACTTC. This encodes CASSYSAAGVEETQYF.

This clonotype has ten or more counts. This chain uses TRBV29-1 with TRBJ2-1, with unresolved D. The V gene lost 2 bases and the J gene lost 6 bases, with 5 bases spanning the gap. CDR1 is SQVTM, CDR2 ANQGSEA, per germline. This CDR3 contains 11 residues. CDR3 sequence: CSVESPNEQFF. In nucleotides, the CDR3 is TGCAGCGTTGAAAGTCCCAATGAGCAGTTCTTC.

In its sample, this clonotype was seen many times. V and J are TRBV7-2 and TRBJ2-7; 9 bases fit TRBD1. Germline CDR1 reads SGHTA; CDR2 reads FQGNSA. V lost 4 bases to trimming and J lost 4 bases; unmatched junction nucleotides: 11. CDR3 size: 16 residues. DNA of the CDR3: TGTGCCAGCAGCTCGGCTGGGACAGGGAGAGCGTACGAGCAGTACTTC. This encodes CASSSAGTGRAYEQYF.

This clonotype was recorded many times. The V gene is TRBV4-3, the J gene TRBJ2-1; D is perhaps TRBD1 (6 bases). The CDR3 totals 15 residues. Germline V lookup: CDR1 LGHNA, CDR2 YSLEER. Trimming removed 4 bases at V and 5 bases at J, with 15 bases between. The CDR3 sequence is CASSLDRRTNNEQFF. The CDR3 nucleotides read TGCGCCAGCAGCCTCGACAGGAGAACCAACAATGAGCAGTTCTTC.

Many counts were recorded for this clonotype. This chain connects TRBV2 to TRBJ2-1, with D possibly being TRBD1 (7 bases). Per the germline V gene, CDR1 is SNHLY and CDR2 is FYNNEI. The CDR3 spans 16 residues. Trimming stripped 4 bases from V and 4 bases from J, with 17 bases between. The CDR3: CASSGPPAGQYNEQFF. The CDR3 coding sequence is TGTGCCAGCAGTGGTCCGCCCGCGGGACAGTACAATGAGCAGTTCTTC.

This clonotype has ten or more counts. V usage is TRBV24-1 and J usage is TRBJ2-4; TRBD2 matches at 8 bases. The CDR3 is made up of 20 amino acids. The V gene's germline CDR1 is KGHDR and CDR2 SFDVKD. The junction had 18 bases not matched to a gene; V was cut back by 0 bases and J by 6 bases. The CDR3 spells CATSDLTGGPGHPLSNIQYF. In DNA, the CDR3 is TGTGCCACCAGTGATTTGACGGGAGGGCCGGGTCACCCCCTATCAAACATTCAGTACTTC.

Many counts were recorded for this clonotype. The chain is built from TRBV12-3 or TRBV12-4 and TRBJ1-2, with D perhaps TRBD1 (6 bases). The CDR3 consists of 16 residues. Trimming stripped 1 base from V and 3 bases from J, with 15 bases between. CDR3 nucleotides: TGTGCCAGCAGTTTAGGAATCGGGACAAGAGACTATGGCTACACCTTC. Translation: CASSLGIGTRDYGYTF.

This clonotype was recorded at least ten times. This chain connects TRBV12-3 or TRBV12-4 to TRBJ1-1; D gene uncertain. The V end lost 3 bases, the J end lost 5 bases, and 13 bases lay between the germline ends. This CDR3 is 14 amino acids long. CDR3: CASSLVIVRTEAFF. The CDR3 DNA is TGTGCCAGCAGTTTGGTTATAGTGAGGACTGAAGCTTTCTTT.

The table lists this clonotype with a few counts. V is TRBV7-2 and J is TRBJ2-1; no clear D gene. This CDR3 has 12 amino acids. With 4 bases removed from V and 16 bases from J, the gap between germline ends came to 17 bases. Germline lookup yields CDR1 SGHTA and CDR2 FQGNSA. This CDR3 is CASSSNPLGRFF. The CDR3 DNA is TGTGCCAGCAGCTCCAACCCCTTAGGACGTTTCTTC.

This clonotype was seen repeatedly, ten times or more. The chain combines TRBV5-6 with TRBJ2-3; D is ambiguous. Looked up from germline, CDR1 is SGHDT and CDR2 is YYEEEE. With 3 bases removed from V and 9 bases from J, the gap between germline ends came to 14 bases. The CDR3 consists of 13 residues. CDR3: CASSYLRYGTQYF. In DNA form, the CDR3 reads TGTGCCAGCAGCTACCTACGGTATGGCACGCAGTATTTT.